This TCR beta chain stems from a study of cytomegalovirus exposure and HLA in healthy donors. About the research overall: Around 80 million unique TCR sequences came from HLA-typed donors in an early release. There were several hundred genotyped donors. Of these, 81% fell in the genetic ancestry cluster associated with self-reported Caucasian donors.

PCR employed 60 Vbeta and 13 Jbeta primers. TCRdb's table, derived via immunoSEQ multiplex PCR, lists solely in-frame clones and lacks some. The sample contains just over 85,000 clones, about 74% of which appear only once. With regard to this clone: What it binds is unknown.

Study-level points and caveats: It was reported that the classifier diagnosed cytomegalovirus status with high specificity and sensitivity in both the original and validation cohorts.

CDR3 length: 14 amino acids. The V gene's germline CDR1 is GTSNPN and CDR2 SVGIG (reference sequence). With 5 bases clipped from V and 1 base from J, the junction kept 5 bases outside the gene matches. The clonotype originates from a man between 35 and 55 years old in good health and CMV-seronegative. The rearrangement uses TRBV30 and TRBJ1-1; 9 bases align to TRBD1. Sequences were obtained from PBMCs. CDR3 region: CAWWGQGRNTEAFF. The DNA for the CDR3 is TGTGCCTGGTGGGGACAGGGAAGGAACACTGAAGCTTTCTTT.